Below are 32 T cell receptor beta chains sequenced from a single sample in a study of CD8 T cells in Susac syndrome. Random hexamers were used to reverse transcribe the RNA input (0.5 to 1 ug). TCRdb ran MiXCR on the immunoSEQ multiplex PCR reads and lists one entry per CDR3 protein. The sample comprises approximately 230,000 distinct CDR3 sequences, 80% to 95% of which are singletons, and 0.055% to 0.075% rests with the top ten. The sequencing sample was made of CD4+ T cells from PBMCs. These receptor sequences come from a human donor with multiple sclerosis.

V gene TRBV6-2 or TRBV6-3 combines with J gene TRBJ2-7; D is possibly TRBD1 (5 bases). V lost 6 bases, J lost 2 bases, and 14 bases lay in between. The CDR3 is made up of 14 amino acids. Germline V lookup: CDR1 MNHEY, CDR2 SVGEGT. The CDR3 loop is CASSRWGVTYEQYF. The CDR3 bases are TGTGCCAGCAGCCGGTGGGGCGTCACCTACGAGCAGTACTTC.

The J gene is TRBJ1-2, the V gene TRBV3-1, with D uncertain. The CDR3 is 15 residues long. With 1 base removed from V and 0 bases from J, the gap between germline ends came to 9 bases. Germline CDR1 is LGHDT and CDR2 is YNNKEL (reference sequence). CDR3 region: CASSQGAGANYGYTF. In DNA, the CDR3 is TGTGCCAGCAGCCAAGGGGCCGGGGCTAACTATGGCTACACCTTC.

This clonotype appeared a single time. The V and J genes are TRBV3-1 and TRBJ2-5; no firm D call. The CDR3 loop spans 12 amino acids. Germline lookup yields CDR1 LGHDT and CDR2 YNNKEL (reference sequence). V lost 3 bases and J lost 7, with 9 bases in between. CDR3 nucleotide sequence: TGTGCCAGCAGCCATACAAGATTGACCCAGTACTTC. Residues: CASSHTRLTQYF.

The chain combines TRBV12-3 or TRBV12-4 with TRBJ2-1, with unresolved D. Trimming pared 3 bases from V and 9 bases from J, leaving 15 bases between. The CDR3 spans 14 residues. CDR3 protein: CASSFNPASSEQFF. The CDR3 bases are TGTGCCAGCAGTTTCAACCCGGCCTCCAGTGAGCAGTTCTTC.

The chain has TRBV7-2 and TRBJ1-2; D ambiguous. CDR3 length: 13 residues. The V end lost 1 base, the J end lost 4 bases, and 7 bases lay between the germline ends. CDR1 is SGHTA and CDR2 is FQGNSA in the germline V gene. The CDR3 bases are TGTGCCAGCAGCTTAGTGACAAGCTATGGCTACACCTTC. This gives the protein CASSLVTSYGYTF.

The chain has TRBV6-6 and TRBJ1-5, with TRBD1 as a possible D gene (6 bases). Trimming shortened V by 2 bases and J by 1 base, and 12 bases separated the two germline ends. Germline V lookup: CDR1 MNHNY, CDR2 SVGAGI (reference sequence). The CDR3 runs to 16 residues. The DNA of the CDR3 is TGTGCCAGCAGTTACGGGAGGGACACGAGCAATCAGCCCCAGCATTTT. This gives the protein CASSYGRDTSNQPQHF.

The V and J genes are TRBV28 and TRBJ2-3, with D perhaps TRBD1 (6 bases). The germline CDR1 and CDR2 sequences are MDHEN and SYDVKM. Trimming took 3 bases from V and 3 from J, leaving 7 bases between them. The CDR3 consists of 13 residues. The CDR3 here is CASSFQGTDTQYF. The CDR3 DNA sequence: TGTGCCAGCAGTTTTCAGGGGACAGATACGCAGTATTTT.

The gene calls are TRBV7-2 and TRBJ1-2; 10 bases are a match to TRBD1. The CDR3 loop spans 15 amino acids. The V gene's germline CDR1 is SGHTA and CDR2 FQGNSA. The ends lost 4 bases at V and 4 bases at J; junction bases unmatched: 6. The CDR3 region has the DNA TGTGCCAGCAGCTCAGGGACAGGGGAATTCTATGGCTACACCTTC. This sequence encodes CASSSGTGEFYGYTF.

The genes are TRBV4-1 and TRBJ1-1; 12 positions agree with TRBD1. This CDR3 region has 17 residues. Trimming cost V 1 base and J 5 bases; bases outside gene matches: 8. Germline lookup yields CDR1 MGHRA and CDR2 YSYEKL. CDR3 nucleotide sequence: TGCGCCAGCAGCCAAGGGGTCGGGACAGGGGGCAATACTGAAGCTTTCTTT. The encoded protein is CASSQGVGTGGNTEAFF.

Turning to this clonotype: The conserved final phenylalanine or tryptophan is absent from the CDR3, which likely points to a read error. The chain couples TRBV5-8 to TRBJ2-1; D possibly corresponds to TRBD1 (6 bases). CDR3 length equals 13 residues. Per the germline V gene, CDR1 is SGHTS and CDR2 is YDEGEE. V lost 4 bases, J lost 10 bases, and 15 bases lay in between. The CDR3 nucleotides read TGTGCCAGCAGCCCGATACAGGGACCCGAGCAGTTCGTC. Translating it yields CASSPIQGPEQFV.

The CDR3 protein is CASRGPDRAEQYV. CDR3 DNA sequence: TGTGCCAGCAGGGGACCGGACAGGGCCGAGCAGTACGTC. This chain links TRBV28 with TRBJ2-7; 8 positions match TRBD1. CDR1 and CDR2 (germline): MDHEN, SYDVKM. The length of the CDR3 is 13 residues. J was trimmed by 6 bases and V by 6 bases; bases with no gene match: 7.

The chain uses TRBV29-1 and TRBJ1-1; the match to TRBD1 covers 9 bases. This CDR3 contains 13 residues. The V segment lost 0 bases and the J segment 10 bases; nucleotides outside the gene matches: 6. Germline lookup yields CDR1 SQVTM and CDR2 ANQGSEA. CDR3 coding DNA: TGCAGCGTTGAAGATAAGAACAGGGGGCGAGCTTTCTTT. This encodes CSVEDKNRGRAFF.

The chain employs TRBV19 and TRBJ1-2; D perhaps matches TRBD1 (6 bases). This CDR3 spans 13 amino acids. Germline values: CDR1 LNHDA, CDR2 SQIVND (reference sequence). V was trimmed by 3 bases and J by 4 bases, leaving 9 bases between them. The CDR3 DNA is TGTGCCAGTAGTATGTTGACAGGCTATGGCTACACCTTC. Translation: CASSMLTGYGYTF. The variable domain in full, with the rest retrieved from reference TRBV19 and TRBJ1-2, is DGGITQSPKYLFRKEGQNVTLSCEQNLNHDAMYWYRQDPGQGLRLIYYSQIVNDFQKGDIAEGYSVSREKKESFPLTVTSAQKNPTAFYLCASSMLTGYGYTFGSGTRLTVV.

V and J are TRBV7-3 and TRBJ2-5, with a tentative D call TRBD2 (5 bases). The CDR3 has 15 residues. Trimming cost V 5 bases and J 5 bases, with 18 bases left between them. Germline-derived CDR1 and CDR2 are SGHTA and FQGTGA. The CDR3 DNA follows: TGTGCCAGCAGCCCCGAGGCTAGCATCTTTGAGACCCAGTACTTC. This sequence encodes CASSPEASIFETQYF.

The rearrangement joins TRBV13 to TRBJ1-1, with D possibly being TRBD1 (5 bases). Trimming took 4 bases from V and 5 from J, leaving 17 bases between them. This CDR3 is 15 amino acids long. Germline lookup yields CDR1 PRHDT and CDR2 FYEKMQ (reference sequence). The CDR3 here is CASSSTPRGGTEAFF. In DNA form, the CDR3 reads TGTGCCAGCAGCTCAACACCAAGGGGAGGGACTGAAGCTTTCTTT.

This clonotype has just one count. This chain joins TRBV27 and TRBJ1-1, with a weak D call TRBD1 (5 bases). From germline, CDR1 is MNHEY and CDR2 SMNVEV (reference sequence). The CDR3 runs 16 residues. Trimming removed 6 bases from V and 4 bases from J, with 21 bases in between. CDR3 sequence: CASSRLTPREGTEAFF. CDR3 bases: TGTGCCAGCAGCCGCTTGACCCCCAGGGAGGGCACTGAAGCTTTCTTT.

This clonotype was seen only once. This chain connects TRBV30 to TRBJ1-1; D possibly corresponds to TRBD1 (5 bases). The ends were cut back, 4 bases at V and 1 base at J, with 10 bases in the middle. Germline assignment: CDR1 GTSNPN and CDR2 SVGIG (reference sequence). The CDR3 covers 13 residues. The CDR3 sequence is CAWTGQANTEAFF. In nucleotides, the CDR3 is TGTGCCTGGACCGGACAAGCGAACACTGAAGCTTTCTTT.

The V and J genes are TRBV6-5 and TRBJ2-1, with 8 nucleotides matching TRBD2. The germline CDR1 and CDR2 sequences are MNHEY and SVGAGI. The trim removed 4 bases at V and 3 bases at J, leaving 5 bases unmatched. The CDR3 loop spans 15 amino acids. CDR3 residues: CASSSTGGGYNEQFF. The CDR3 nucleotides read TGTGCCAGCAGTTCCACGGGAGGGGGCTACAATGAGCAGTTCTTC.

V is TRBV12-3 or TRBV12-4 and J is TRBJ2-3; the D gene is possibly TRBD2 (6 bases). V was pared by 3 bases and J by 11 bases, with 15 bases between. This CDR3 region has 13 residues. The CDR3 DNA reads TGTGCCAGCAGTTTGGGACGGCCTAGCGTGCAGTATTTT. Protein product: CASSLGRPSVQYF.

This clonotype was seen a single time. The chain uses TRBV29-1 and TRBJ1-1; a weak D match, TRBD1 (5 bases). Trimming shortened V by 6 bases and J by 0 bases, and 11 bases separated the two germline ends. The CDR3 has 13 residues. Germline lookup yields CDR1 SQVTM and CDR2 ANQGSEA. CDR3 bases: TGCAGCGTCATGGGACTCATGAACACTGAAGCTTTCTTT. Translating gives CSVMGLMNTEAFF.

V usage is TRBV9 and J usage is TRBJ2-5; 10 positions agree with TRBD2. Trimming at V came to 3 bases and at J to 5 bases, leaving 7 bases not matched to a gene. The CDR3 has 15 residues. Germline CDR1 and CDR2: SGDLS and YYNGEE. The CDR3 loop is CASSGQSGGAETQYF. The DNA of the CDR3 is TGTGCCAGCAGCGGACAAAGCGGGGGGGCCGAGACCCAGTACTTC.

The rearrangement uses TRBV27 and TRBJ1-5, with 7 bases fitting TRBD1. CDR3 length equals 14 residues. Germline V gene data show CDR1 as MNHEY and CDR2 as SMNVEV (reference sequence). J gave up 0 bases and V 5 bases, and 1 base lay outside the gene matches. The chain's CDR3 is CASSGQASNQPQHF. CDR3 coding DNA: TGTGCCAGCAGTGGACAGGCTAGCAATCAGCCCCAGCATTTT.

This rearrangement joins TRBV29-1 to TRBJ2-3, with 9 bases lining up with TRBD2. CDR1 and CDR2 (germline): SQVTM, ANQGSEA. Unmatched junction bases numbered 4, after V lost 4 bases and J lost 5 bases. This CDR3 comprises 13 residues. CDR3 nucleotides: TGCAGCGTTGTGAGTAGCGGGGGAGATACGCAGTATTTT. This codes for CSVVSSGGDTQYF.

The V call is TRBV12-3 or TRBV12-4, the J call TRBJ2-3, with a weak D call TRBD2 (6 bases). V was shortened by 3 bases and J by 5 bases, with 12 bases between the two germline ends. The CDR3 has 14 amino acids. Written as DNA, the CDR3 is TGTGCCAGCAGTTTCGGAGGGTCAGAAGATACGCAGTATTTT. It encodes CASSFGGSEDTQYF.

The CDR3 sequence: CASSQESGRTYNEQFF. The CDR3 DNA sequence: TGTGCCAGCAGCCAAGAGAGCGGGAGGACTTACAATGAGCAGTTCTTC. The chain is built from TRBV3-1 and TRBJ2-1; 9 bases align to TRBD2. This CDR3 contains 16 residues. The V gene's germline CDR1 is LGHDT and CDR2 YNNKEL (reference sequence). V dropped 0 bases and J dropped 4; count of bases not matched to a gene: 4.

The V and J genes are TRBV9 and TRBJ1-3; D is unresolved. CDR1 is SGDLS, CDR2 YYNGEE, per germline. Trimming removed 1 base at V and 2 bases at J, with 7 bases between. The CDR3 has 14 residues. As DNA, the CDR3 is TGTGCCAGCAGCGTACTCGGTGCTGGAAACACCATATATTTT. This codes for CASSVLGAGNTIYF.

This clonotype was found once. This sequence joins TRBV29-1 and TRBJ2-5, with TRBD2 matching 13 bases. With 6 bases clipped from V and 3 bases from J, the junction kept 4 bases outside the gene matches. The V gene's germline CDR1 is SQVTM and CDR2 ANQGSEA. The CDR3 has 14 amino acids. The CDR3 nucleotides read TGCAGCGTGGATGGGACTAGCGGGAAAGAGACCCAGTACTTC. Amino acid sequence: CSVDGTSGKETQYF.

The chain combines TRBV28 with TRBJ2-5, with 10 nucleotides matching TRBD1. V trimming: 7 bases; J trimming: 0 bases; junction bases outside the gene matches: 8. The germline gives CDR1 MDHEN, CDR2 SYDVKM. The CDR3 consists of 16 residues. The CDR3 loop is CASNPYGTGDQETQYF. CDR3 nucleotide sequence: TGTGCCAGCAATCCCTACGGGACAGGGGACCAAGAGACCCAGTACTTC.

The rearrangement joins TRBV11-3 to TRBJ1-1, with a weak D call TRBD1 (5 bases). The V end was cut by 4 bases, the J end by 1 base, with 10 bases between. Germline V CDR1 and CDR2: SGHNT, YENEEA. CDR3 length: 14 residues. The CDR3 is CASSSARGNTEAFF. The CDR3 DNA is TGTGCCAGCAGCTCGGCAAGGGGGAACACTGAAGCTTTCTTT.

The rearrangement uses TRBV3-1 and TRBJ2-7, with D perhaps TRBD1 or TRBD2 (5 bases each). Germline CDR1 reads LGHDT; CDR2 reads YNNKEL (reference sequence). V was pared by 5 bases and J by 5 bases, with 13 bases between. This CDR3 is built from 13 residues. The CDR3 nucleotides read TGTGCCAGCAGCTTTAGGGGACGGGACGAGCAGTACGTC. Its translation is CASSFRGRDEQYV.

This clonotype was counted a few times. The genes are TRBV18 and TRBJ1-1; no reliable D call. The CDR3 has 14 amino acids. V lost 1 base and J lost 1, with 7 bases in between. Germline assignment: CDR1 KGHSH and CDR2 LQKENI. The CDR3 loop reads CASSPQGSNTEAFF. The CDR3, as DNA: TGTGCCAGCTCACCACAGGGTTCGAACACTGAAGCTTTCTTT.

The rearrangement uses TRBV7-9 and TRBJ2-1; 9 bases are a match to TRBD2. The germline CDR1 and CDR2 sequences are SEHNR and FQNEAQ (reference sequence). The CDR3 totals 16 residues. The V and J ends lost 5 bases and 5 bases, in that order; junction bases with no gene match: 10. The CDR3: CASSLRSGSRNNEQFF. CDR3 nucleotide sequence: TGTGCCAGCAGCCTTCGTAGCGGGAGTCGGAACAATGAGCAGTTCTTC.